These 24 T cell receptor beta chains came from one sample sequenced in a study of cytomegalovirus exposure and HLA in healthy donors. It was with 60 Vbeta and 13 Jbeta primers that the PCR ran. The protocol was immunoSEQ multiplex PCR, while the TCRdb copy is restricted to in-frame clones and leaves out a portion. The table includes 100,000 to 150,000 clones, roughly 78% detected once. Sequencing used PBMCs. All receptors come from a man aged 30-40 years in good health and CMV-seropositive.

V gene TRBV19 combines with J gene TRBJ2-7; the D gene is possibly TRBD1 (6 bases). V dropped 3 bases and J dropped 3 bases, with 9 bases sitting between them. The CDR3 totals 13 residues. Germline V gene lookup returns CDR1 LNHDA and CDR2 SQIVND (reference sequence). The chain's CDR3 is CASSISRGYEQYF. DNA of the CDR3: TGTGCCAGTAGTATTTCCAGGGGCTACGAGCAGTACTTC. Based on the CDR3 plus reference TRBV19 and TRBJ2-7, the full variable domain is DGGITQSPKYLFRKEGQNVTLSCEQNLNHDAMYWYRQDPGQGLRLIYYSQIVNDFQKGDIAEGYSVSREKKESFPLTVTSAQKNPTAFYLCASSISRGYEQYFGPGTRLTVT.

Worth noting for this clone: Within the sample, other DNA sequences also encode this same CDR3. The chain uses TRBV7-2 and TRBJ1-1; D unclear. This CDR3 has 13 residues. Germline CDR1 is SGHTA and CDR2 is FQGNSA. V shed 5 bases and J shed 1 base, with 8 bases lying between them. The CDR3, as DNA: TGTGCCAGCAGCCTACGAGGGAACACTGAAGCTTTCTTT. Its protein product is CASSLRGNTEAFF.

This chain uses TRBV6-6 with TRBJ2-4, with TRBD1 identical over 10 bases. Unmatched junction bases numbered 3, after V lost 6 bases and J lost 4 bases. In germline, CDR1 is MNHNY, CDR2 SVGAGI (reference sequence). The CDR3 loop spans 14 amino acids. The CDR3: CASSRTGGKNIQYF. The CDR3 DNA is TGTGCCAGCAGCCGGACAGGGGGAAAAAACATTCAGTACTTC.

The chain is built from TRBV11-3 and TRBJ2-2; D may be TRBD1 (6 bases). Germline CDR1 reads SGHNT; CDR2 reads YENEEA. Trimming shortened V by 4 bases and J by 5 bases, and 14 bases separated the two germline ends. This CDR3 is built from 15 residues. The CDR3 DNA is TGTGCCAGCAGCTCCCGGCAGGGGCGAACCGGGGAGCTGTTTTTT. Encoded protein: CASSSRQGRTGELFF.

This chain uses TRBV21-1 with TRBJ1-2; TRBD1 reflects the table's D call only, with no check against the DNA. TRBV21-1 is shown as a pseudogene. This CDR3 comprises 14 residues. CDR3 nucleotide sequence: TGTGCCAGCAGCTCCATAGGGACAGGGAAAGGCTACACCTTC. It codes for CASSSIGTGKGYTF.

In nucleotides, the CDR3 is TGTGCCAGTAGCGGGGGGTACTCTGGAAACACCATATATTTT. Amino acid sequence: CASSGGYSGNTIYF. The chain has TRBV19 and TRBJ1-3; possibly TRBD1 for D (5 bases). CDR3 length equals 14 residues. Germline V lookup: CDR1 LNHDA, CDR2 SQIVND (reference sequence). Trimming pared 6 bases from V and 0 bases from J, leaving 9 bases between.

The rearrangement links TRBV19 to TRBJ2-2; 8 nucleotides agree with TRBD1. V was pared by 9 bases and J by 7 bases, with 13 bases of the junction left unmatched. This CDR3 spans 15 amino acids. From germline, CDR1 is LNHDA and CDR2 SQIVND (reference sequence). CDR3 nucleotides: TGTGCCAGCACTGCCCCGGGACAGGACGGCGGGGAGCTGTTTTTT. Amino acids: CASTAPGQDGGELFF. The full variable domain, with the rest looked up from reference TRBV19 and TRBJ2-2, is DGGITQSPKYLFRKEGQNVTLSCEQNLNHDAMYWYRQDPGQGLRLIYYSQIVNDFQKGDIAEGYSVSREKKESFPLTVTSAQKNPTAFYLCASTAPGQDGGELFFGEGSRLTVL.

The V and J genes are TRBV28 and TRBJ1-5; D is possibly TRBD1 (6 bases). Between the trimmed V and J ends, which lost 5 bases and 6 bases, there was a span of 8 bases. The length of the CDR3 is 12 residues. The germline V gene encodes CDR1 MDHEN and CDR2 SYDVKM. As DNA, the CDR3 is TGTGCCAGCAGTACAGGGACTCAGCCCCAGCATTTT. It encodes CASSTGTQPQHF. Together with reference TRBV28 and TRBJ1-5, the CDR3 gives the full variable domain: DVKVTQSSRYLVKRTGEKVFLECVQDMDHENMFWYRQDPGLGLRLIYFSYDVKMKEKGDIPEGYSVSREKKERFSLILESASTNQTSMYLCASSTGTQPQHFGDGTRLSIL.

The chain carries TRBV5-6 and TRBJ1-1, with a possible D match to TRBD1 (5 bases). The V gene lost 0 bases and the J gene lost 3 bases, with 12 bases spanning the gap. The germline gives CDR1 SGHDT, CDR2 YYEEEE. The CDR3 is 15 amino acids. The CDR3 bases are TGTGCCAGCAGCTTGGGTGGGGCTGTCGACACTGAAGCTTTCTTT. Its translation is CASSLGGAVDTEAFF.

V and J are TRBV12-5 and TRBJ1-1; D unclear. Between the trimmed V and J ends, which lost 0 bases and 0 bases, there was a span of 14 bases. This CDR3 is 17 amino acids long. Germline V gene sequence: CDR1 LGHNT, CDR2 FRNRAP. The CDR3 loop is CASGLVLGPTMNTEAFF. The CDR3 nucleotides are TGTGCTAGTGGTTTGGTACTGGGTCCTACTATGAACACTGAAGCTTTCTTT.

The V and J genes are TRBV6-5 and TRBJ2-7; D not resolved. This CDR3 comprises 14 residues. V gave up 2 bases and J gave up 0 bases, with 8 bases separating them. The V gene's germline CDR1 is MNHEY and CDR2 SVGAGI. The CDR3 loop reads CASSYLSSSYEQYF. The CDR3 DNA reads as TGTGCCAGCAGTTACCTCTCCAGCTCCTACGAGCAGTACTTC.

This clone occurred a few times. The rearrangement uses TRBV2 and TRBJ2-7; 10 nucleotides line up with TRBD2. Germline-derived CDR1 and CDR2 are SNHLY and FYNNEI. Trimming removed 9 bases from V and 4 bases from J; junction bases left unmatched: 6. CDR3 length: 13 amino acids. This CDR3 is CASILAGLYEQYF. The CDR3 coding sequence is TGTGCCAGTATACTAGCGGGACTGTACGAGCAGTACTTC.

The V call is TRBV30, the J call TRBJ1-1; no reliable D call. Germline V gene data show CDR1 as GTSNPN and CDR2 as SVGIG (reference sequence). The V end was cut by 0 bases, the J end by 1 base, with 9 bases between. There are 14 residues in the CDR3. The CDR3 coding sequence is TGTGCCTGGAGTGTAACTCTCCAGAACACTGAAGCTTTCTTT. Its translation is CAWSVTLQNTEAFF.

This clone was detected only a few times. V and J are TRBV6-5 and TRBJ2-1; D ambiguous. V was cut by 6 bases and J by 3 bases, with 9 bases left in between. Germline-derived CDR1 and CDR2 are MNHEY and SVGAGI. The CDR3 consists of 13 residues. The CDR3 is CASRAAVYNEQFF. CDR3 sequence (DNA): TGTGCCAGCAGGGCCGCGGTCTACAATGAGCAGTTCTTC.

A few counts support this clone. The V and J genes are TRBV27 and TRBJ2-1; 7 bases map to TRBD2. Germline CDR1 and CDR2: MNHEY and SMNVEV (reference sequence). V shed 4 bases and J 9 bases; nucleotides not matched to a gene: 12. The CDR3 spans 15 residues. As DNA, the CDR3 is TGTGCCAGCAGTTCCCGACTAGCCCTGATGGGTGAGCAGTTCTTC. It translates to CASSSRLALMGEQFF.

V usage is TRBV10-2 and J usage is TRBJ2-7, with TRBD1 identical over 7 bases. Unmatched junction bases numbered 2, after V lost 3 bases and J lost 6 bases. Germline-derived CDR1 and CDR2 are WSHSY and SAAADI. The CDR3 loop spans 12 amino acids. Here the CDR3 DNA reads TGCGCCAGCAGTGACTCAGGGGGCGAGCAGTACTTC. Its protein is CASSDSGGEQYF.

The chain uses TRBV5-4 and TRBJ2-2; a weak D match, TRBD2 (6 bases). Trimming removed 4 bases from V and 7 bases from J, with 32 bases in between. The CDR3 is made up of 20 amino acids. Looked up from germline, CDR1 is SGHNT and CDR2 is YYREEE (reference sequence). CDR3 region: CASSPYPRDSRLIWIGELFF. CDR3 in DNA: TGTGCCAGCAGCCCATATCCCCGGGACTCTAGACTTATATGGATCGGGGAGCTGTTTTTT.

The chain is built from TRBV5-1 and TRBJ2-5; the D gene is possibly TRBD1 (5 bases). Germline V CDR1 and CDR2: SGHRS, YFSETQ. The CDR3 sequence is 15 residues long. V was clipped by 3 bases and J by 4 bases, with 16 bases between them. CDR3 bases: TGCGCCAGCAGCTCCAGGGCGTCCTCCGGAGAGACCCAGTACTTC. Protein sequence: CASSSRASSGETQYF.

V usage is TRBV27 and J usage is TRBJ2-1; weak D call: TRBD2 (5 bases). The V end lost 5 bases, the J end lost 7 bases, and 12 bases lay between the germline ends. This CDR3 spans 13 amino acids. From germline, CDR1 is MNHEY and CDR2 SMNVEV (reference sequence). CDR3 nucleotide sequence: TGTGCCAGCAGTGTGATGACGGGGAATGAGCAGTTCTTC. Translation: CASSVMTGNEQFF.

The J gene is TRBJ2-7, the V gene TRBV29-1; 7 positions agree with TRBD1. Germline V lookup: CDR1 SQVTM, CDR2 ANQGSEA. The CDR3 runs to 13 residues. V lost 4 bases and J lost 2; bases outside the gene matches: 5. The CDR3 sequence: CSVVGDRAYEQYF. In DNA, the CDR3 is TGCAGCGTTGTAGGTGACAGGGCCTACGAGCAGTACTTC.

This clone has a handful of counts. This chain links TRBV28 with TRBJ2-4, with 8 bases lining up with TRBD2. Germline V gene lookup returns CDR1 MDHEN and CDR2 SYDVKM. This CDR3 region has 17 residues. With 6 bases clipped from V and 7 bases from J, the junction kept 17 bases outside the gene matches. CDR3 sequence: CASRLVDLSGSRNIQYF. The CDR3 DNA reads as TGTGCCAGCAGATTGGTGGATCTAAGCGGGAGCCGTAACATTCAGTACTTC.

The V call is TRBV9, the J call TRBJ2-7; a possible D gene is TRBD2 (5 bases). Germline CDR1 and CDR2: SGDLS and YYNGEE. The ends were cut back, 4 bases at V and 4 bases at J, with 18 bases in the middle. The CDR3 runs to 15 residues. The CDR3 DNA follows: TGTGCCAGCAGCTTCGGGATCGAGAGCGGATACGAGCAGTACTTC. Protein product: CASSFGIESGYEQYF.

This clone showed up just a few times. The chain employs TRBV5-1 and TRBJ2-3; 12 positions match TRBD2. The ends lost 2 bases at V and 4 bases at J; junction bases unmatched: 5. This CDR3 comprises 16 residues. Germline CDR1 and CDR2: SGHRS and YFSETQ. The CDR3 DNA reads TGCGCCAGCAGCTTTCGGACTAGCGGGATACCAGATACGCAGTATTTT. This sequence encodes CASSFRTSGIPDTQYF. Full variable domain (missing parts from reference TRBV5-1 and TRBJ2-3): KAGVTQTPRYLIKTRGQQVTLSCSPISGHRSVSWYQQTPGQGLQFLFEYFSETQRNKGNFPGRFSGRQFSNSRSEMNVSTLELGDSALYLCASSFRTSGIPDTQYFGPGTRLTVL.

The chain combines TRBV13 with TRBJ2-5; 9 bases are a match to TRBD2. The CDR3 runs to 17 residues. Looked up from germline, CDR1 is PRHDT and CDR2 is FYEKMQ (reference sequence). V was clipped by 0 bases and J by 1 base; unmatched bases: 6. This CDR3 reads CASSLGHAGGPQETQYF. The CDR3 coding sequence is TGTGCCAGCAGCTTAGGCCACGCGGGAGGGCCCCAAGAGACCCAGTACTTC.